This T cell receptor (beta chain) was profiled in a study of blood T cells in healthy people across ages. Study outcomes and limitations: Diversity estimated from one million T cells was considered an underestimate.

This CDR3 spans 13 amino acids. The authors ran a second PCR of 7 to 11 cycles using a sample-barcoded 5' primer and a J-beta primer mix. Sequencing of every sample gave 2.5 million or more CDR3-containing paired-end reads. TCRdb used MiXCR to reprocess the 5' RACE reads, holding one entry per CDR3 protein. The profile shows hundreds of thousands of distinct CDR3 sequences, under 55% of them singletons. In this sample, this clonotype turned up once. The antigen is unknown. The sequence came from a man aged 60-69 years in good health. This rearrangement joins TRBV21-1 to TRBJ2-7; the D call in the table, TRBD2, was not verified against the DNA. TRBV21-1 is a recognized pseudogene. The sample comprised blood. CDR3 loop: CASSKVVSDEQYF. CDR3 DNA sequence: TGTGCCAGCAGCAAGGTTGTTAGCGACGAGCAGTACTTC.